The T cell receptor beta chain under discussion was sequenced for a study of blood T cells in healthy people across ages. Findings of the study overall: Expanded clonotype changes were possibly confounded by unknown donor CMV status. Strongly correlated with naive T cell percentage was TCR beta diversity.

Concerning this clonotype: Antigen: not known.

Then a second PCR, running about 6 to 11 cycles, was carried out with a sample-barcoded 5' primer and a J-beta primer mix. Unique molecular identifiers of 12 random nucleotides labeled each cDNA. TCRdb independently ran MiXCR on the 5' RACE reads; one entry per CDR3 protein. This table holds over 1,300,000 distinct CDR3 sequences, approximately 59% found once. Samples each yielded at least 6 micrograms of total RNA. This CDR3 comprises 16 residues. After removal of 3 bases from V and 7 bases from J, the junction contained 12 bases not matched to a gene. The TCR sequence derives from a man aged 18 to 30 in good health. The rearrangement joins TRBV12-3 or TRBV12-4 to TRBJ2-5; 9 bases map to TRBD1. The sequenced material came from blood. The CDR3 DNA follows: TGTGCCAGCAGTTTTGGTACAGGGGGCCCGGTCGGGACCCAGTACTTC. It codes for CASSFGTGGPVGTQYF.